One and the same sample provided the 9 T cell receptor beta chains below, sequenced in a study of blood T cell repertoires in COVID-19 (dated by TCRdb to the early 2020s). The method was the immunoSEQ multiplex PCR assay. TCRdb retrieved this table from immuneACCESS and kept in-frame rearrangements only. Not all clones are present; in checked studies, unresolved V genes account for under half, and no reason is known for the remainder. The sample table holds some 240,000 clones, of which around 83% were seen once. Under 15% of the sample lies in the top ten. Sequenced sample: peripheral blood. The receptors shown here come from a woman aged 60 to 75 with active or convalescent COVID-19.

CDR3 sequence reads: CASSLVRGRNTEAFF. The CDR3 DNA is TGCGCCAGCAGCTTGGTTAGGGGCCGAAACACTGAAGCTTTCTTT. This chain joins TRBV5-1 and TRBJ1-1; a weak D match, TRBD1 (5 bases). V dropped 0 bases and J dropped 2 bases, with 11 bases sitting between them. The length of the CDR3 is 15 residues. CDR1 and CDR2 (germline): SGHRS, YFSETQ.

This clone occurred once. The rearrangement uses TRBV9 and TRBJ1-1; TRBD1 matches at 10 bases. The CDR3 length is 15 residues. From germline, CDR1 is SGDLS and CDR2 YYNGEE. V lost 3 bases and J lost 2; bases outside the gene matches: 4. The CDR3 sequence: CASSDRQGANTEAFF. CDR3 DNA: TGTGCCAGCAGCGACCGACAGGGGGCAAACACTGAAGCTTTCTTT.

This chain uses TRBV2 with TRBJ2-7; 7 nucleotides agree with TRBD1. The CDR3 loop spans 16 amino acids. After removal of 6 bases from V and 0 bases from J, the junction contained 11 bases not matched to a gene. Looked up from germline, CDR1 is SNHLY and CDR2 is FYNNEI. The chain's CDR3 is CASSLSRRDSSYEQYF. The CDR3 region has the DNA TGTGCCAGCAGCCTGAGCCGCCGGGACAGCTCCTACGAGCAGTACTTC.

This chain connects TRBV5-1 to TRBJ2-2, with 10 bases matching TRBD2. CDR3 length: 15 residues. J gave up 4 bases and V 0 bases, and 0 bases lay outside the gene matches. Germline lookup yields CDR1 SGHRS and CDR2 YFSETQ. The CDR3 nucleotides are TGCGCCAGCAGCTTGGCTAGCGGGGGCACCGGGGAGCTGTTTTTT. This codes for CASSLASGGTGELFF.

This clone was found a few times. V usage is TRBV6-5 and J usage is TRBJ2-2; TRBD2 is a possible D gene (6 bases). Germline V lookup: CDR1 MNHEY, CDR2 SVGAGI. Trimming shortened V by 5 bases and J by 4 bases, and 14 bases separated the two germline ends. The CDR3 has 15 residues. The CDR3 here is CASSHGGDLTGELFF. For the CDR3, the DNA is TGTGCCAGCAGTCATGGCGGGGACCTCACCGGGGAGCTGTTTTTT.

The CDR3 region is CASSSEPGNTGELFF. DNA of the CDR3: TGTGCCAGCTCATCTGAACCGGGGAACACCGGGGAGCTGTTTTTT. This chain connects TRBV18 to TRBJ2-2; no clear D gene. The CDR3 runs to 15 residues. V shed 5 bases and J shed 1 base, with 11 bases lying between them. Germline CDR1 is KGHSH and CDR2 is LQKENI.

V and J are TRBV7-8 and TRBJ1-5; the match to TRBD1 covers 7 bases. Germline V gene data show CDR1 as SGHVS and CDR2 as FQNEAQ. The CDR3 is made up of 13 amino acids. V was pared by 5 bases and J by 5 bases, with 3 bases of the junction left unmatched. For the CDR3, the DNA is TGTGCCAGCAGCGAACAGGGGTATCAGCCCCAGCATTTT. This encodes CASSEQGYQPQHF.

The chain recombines TRBV30 with TRBJ1-2; 7 positions match TRBD1. The CDR3 is made up of 12 amino acids. Trimming cost V 5 bases and J 8 bases; bases outside gene matches: 8. Germline-derived CDR1 and CDR2 are GTSNPN and SVGIG (reference sequence). CDR3 coding DNA: TGTGCCTGGGGGAAGGGGGCGGGAGGCTACACCTTC. Protein product: CAWGKGAGGYTF.

This chain joins TRBV6-1 and TRBJ1-2, with a tentative D call TRBD1 (5 bases). This CDR3 is built from 14 residues. Trimming took 0 bases from V and 6 from J, leaving 11 bases between them. Germline loops: CDR1 MNHNS, CDR2 SASEGT. Written as DNA, the CDR3 is TGTGCCAGCAGTGAAGCGCGTCAGGGAAATGGCTACACCTTC. This translates into CASSEARQGNGYTF.